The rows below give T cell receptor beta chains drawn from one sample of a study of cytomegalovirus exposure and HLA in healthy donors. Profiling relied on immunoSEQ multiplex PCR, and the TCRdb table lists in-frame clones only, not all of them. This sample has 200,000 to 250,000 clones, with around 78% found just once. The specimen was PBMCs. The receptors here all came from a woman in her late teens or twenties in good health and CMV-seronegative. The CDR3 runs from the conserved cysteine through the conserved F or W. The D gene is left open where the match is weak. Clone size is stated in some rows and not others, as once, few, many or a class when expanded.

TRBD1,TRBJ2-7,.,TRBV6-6,CASSAGQAYEQYF,TGTGCCAGCAGTGCTGGACAGGCCTACGAGCAGTACTTC
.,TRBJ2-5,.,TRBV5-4,CASSLEPAQETQYF,TGTGCCAGCAGCTTGGAACCGGCCCAAGAGACCCAGTACTTC
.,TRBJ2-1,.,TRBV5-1,CASSLEGVGPYNEQFF,TGCGCCAGCAGCTTGGAGGGCGTGGGGCCCTACAATGAGCAGTTCTTC
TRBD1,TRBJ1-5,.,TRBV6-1,CASTTQGAGQPQHF,TGTGCCAGCACCACCCAGGGGGCCGGTCAGCCCCAGCATTTT
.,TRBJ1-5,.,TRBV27,CASSFRDRASQPQHF,TGTGCCAGCAGTTTTCGGGATCGGGCGAGTCAGCCCCAGCATTTT
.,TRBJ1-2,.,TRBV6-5,CASSTRPDYYGYTF,TGTGCCAGCAGTACCAGACCCGACTACTATGGCTACACCTTC
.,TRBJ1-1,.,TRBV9,CASSADSRMNTEAFF,TGTGCCAGCAGCGCGGACAGCAGAATGAACACTGAAGCTTTCTTT
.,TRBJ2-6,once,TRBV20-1,CSAAGANVLTF,TGCAGTGCTGCTGGGGCCAACGTCCTGACTTTC
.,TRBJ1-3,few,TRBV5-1,CASSRSLVDSGNTIYF,TGCGCCAGCAGCCGATCACTGGTGGACTCTGGAAACACCATATATTTT
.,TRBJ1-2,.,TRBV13,CASIPSQGVGYGYTF,TGTGCCAGCATCCCATCCCAAGGGGTGGGCTATGGCTACACCTTC
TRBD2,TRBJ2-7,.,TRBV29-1,CSVQSGRSYEQYF,TGCAGCGTCCAAAGCGGGAGATCATACGAGCAGTACTTC
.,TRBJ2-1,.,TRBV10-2,CASSAGGDEQFF,TGCGCCAGCAGTGCCGGCGGGGATGAGCAGTTCTTC
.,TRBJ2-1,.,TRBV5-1,CASSRIAYNEQFF,TGCGCCAGCAGCCGTATTGCTTACAATGAGCAGTTCTTC
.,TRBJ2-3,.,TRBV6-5,CASSIGDPTDTQYF,TGTGCCAGCAGTATAGGTGATCCCACAGATACGCAGTATTTT
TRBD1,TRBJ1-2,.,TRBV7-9,CAGSGGSGYGYTF,TGTGCCGGGTCAGGGGGATCCGGCTATGGCTACACCTTC
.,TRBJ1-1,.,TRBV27,CASRRTYQMNTEAFF,TGTGCCAGCAGGCGGACCTATCAAATGAACACTGAAGCTTTCTTT
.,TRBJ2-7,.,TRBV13,CASSLGSGGGYEQYF,TGTGCCAGCAGCTTGGGTAGCGGAGGGGGGTACGAGCAGTACTTC
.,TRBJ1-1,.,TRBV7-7,CASSLRATEAFF,TGTGCTAGCAGCTTACGGGCGACTGAAGCTTTCTTT
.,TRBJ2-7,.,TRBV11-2,CASTRGLYEQYF,TGTGCCAGCACCCGGGGACTCTACGAGCAGTACTTC
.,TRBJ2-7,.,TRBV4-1,CASSPRTAGEQYF,TGCGCCAGCAGCCCGCGGACAGCCGGGGAGCAGTACTTC
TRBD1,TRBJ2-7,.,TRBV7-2,CASSLFAGQGAYEQYF,TGTGCCAGCAGTCTCTTCGCGGGACAGGGGGCCTACGAGCAGTACTTC
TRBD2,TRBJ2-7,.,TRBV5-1,CASSLVWEGNYEQYF,TGCGCCAGCAGCTTGGTGTGGGAGGGAAACTACGAGCAGTACTTC
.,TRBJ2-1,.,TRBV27,CASSHGGREQFF,TGTGCCAGCAGTCACGGGGGGCGTGAGCAGTTCTTC
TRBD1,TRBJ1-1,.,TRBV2,CASSARTGGFTEAFF,TGTGCCAGCAGTGCACGGACAGGGGGCTTCACTGAAGCTTTCTTT
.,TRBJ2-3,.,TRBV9,CTSSVAGRTDTQYF,TGTACCAGCAGCGTAGCAGGGAGGACAGATACGCAGTATTTT
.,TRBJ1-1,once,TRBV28,CASSTLPGTEAFF,TGTGCCAGCAGTACTCTACCGGGCACTGAAGCTTTCTTT
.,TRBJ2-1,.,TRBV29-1,CSVESRYNEQFF,TGCAGCGTTGAATCGCGTTACAATGAGCAGTTCTTC
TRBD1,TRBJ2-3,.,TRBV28,CASSPGTDTDTQYF,TGTGCCAGCAGCCCCGGGACAGACACAGATACGCAGTATTTT
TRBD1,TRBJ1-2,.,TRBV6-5,CASSWGQGNYGYTF,TGTGCCAGCAGTTGGGGACAGGGGAACTATGGCTACACCTTC
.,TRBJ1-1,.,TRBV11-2,CASSRTEAFF,TGTGCCAGCAGCCGAACTGAAGCTTTCTTT
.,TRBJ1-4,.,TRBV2,CASSTAIATNEKLFF,TGTGCCAGCAGTACAGCCATCGCAACTAATGAAAAACTGTTTTTT
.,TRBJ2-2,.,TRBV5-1,CASSLDNRENTGELFF,TGCGCCAGCAGCTTGGATAACAGGGAGAACACCGGGGAGCTGTTTTTT
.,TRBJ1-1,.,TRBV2,CASSEEGGGNTEAFF,TGTGCCAGCAGTGAAGAGGGAGGGGGTAACACTGAAGCTTTCTTT
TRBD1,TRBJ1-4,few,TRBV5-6,CASSLATGGYEKLFF,TGTGCCAGCAGCTTGGCGACAGGGGGATATGAAAAACTGTTTTTT
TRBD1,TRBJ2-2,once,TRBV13,CASSLDPGGNTGELFF,TGTGCCAGCAGCTTAGACCCAGGGGGGAACACCGGGGAGCTGTTTTTT
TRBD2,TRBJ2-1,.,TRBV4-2,CASSPSPGPSGNEQFF,TGTGCCAGCAGCCCATCTCCGGGGCCTAGCGGGAATGAGCAGTTCTTC
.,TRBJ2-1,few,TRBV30,CAWSGRGPPNEQFF,TGTGCCTGGAGTGGCCGGGGCCCCCCCAATGAGCAGTTCTTC
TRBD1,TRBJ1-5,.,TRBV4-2,CASSQETGGGQPQHF,TGTGCCAGCAGCCAAGAGACAGGGGGCGGCCAGCCCCAGCATTTT
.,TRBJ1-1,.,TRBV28,CASTEDRYQAFF,TGTGCCAGCACCGAAGACAGATATCAAGCTTTCTTT
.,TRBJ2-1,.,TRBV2,CASSENPHIESSYNEQFF,TGTGCCAGCAGTGAGAACCCCCACATTGAGAGCTCCTACAATGAGCAGTTCTTC
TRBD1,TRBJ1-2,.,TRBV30,CARNRDRGLRGYTF,TGTGCCAGAAACCGGGACAGGGGATTACGTGGCTACACCTTC
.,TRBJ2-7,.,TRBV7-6,CASSPGGSYEQYF,TGTGCCAGCAGCCCTGGGGGCTCCTACGAGCAGTACTTC
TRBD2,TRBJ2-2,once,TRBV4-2,CASSLRGTSGNEGTGELFF,TGTGCCAGCAGCCTTCGCGGGACTAGCGGGAATGAGGGCACCGGGGAGCTGTTTTTT
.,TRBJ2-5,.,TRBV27,CASSLGQGGQTQYF,TGTGCCAGCAGTTTAGGGCAGGGCGGTCAGACCCAGTACTTC
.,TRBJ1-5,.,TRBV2,CASSEGSGRSNQPQHF,TGTGCCAGCAGTGAAGGGTCGGGGCGGAGCAATCAGCCCCAGCATTTT
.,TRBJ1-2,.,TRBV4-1,CASSHHFSSATNYGYTF,TGCGCCAGCAGCCACCACTTCTCCAGCGCAACTAACTATGGCTACACCTTC
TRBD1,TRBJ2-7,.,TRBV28,CASSYRDRGPEQYF,TGTGCCAGCAGTTACCGGGACAGGGGGCCCGAGCAGTACTTC
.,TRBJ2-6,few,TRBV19,CASSITGANVLTF,TGTGCCAGTAGTATAACCGGGGCCAACGTCCTGACTTTC
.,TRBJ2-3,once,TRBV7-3,CASTSVAGTDTQYF,TGTGCCAGCACCTCTGTGGCGGGCACAGATACGCAGTATTTT
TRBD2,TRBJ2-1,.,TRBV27,CASSLATSESRNEQFF,TGTGCCAGCAGTTTGGCGACTAGCGAGTCCCGCAATGAGCAGTTCTTC
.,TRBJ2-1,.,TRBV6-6,CASSSEGRSYNEQFF,TGTGCCAGCAGTTCGGAAGGGCGCTCCTACAATGAGCAGTTCTTC
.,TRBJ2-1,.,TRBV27,CASSDRTINEQFF,TGTGCCAGCAGTGACCGGACTATCAATGAGCAGTTCTTC
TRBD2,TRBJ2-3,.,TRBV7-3,CASMRTSGRGDTQYF,TGTGCCAGCATGCGCACTAGCGGGAGAGGCGATACGCAGTATTTT
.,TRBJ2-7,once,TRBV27,CASGGEGGSYEQYF,TGTGCCAGTGGGGGGGAGGGGGGCTCCTACGAGCAGTACTTC
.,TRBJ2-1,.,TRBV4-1,CASSQGPTSYNEQFF,TGCGCCAGCAGCCAAGGCCCCACCTCCTACAATGAGCAGTTCTTC
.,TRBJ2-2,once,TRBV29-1,CSVVVPEGGYTGELFF,TGCAGCGTTGTGGTGCCAGAGGGGGGGTACACCGGGGAGCTGTTTTTT
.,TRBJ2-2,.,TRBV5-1,CASSSSGTQKELFF,TGCGCCAGCAGCAGTTCCGGGACGCAAAAGGAGCTGTTTTTT
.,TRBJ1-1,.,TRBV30,CAWSLGADTEAFF,TGTGCCTGGAGTCTGGGGGCTGACACTGAAGCTTTCTTT
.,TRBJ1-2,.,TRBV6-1,CASSERVRSGYTF,TGTGCCAGCAGTGAGAGGGTTAGAAGTGGCTACACCTTC
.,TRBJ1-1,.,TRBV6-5,CASSYDRLSEAFF,TGTGCCAGCAGTTACGACAGGCTGAGTGAAGCTTTCTTT